Presented here are 12 T cell receptor beta chains from one specimen sequenced in a study of technical replicates of blood from several donors. Clones were sequenced by immunoSEQ multiplex PCR, and TCRdb holds only the in-frame ones, with some missing. The sample consists of approximately 82,000 clones, approximately 94% of them appearing once. Sample: T cells isolated from PBMCs. All receptors derive from a human donor in good health.

The sample holds one count of this clone. The CDR3 sequence is CASSRLNTEAFF. The CDR3 DNA follows: TGTGCCAGCAGTAGACTTAACACTGAAGCTTTCTTT. This chain uses TRBV28 with TRBJ1-1; D is ambiguous. The germline gives CDR1 MDHEN, CDR2 SYDVKM. The CDR3 covers 12 residues. The V end was cut by 5 bases, the J end by 2 bases, with 6 bases between. Complete variable domain (other parts from reference TRBV28 and TRBJ1-1): DVKVTQSSRYLVKRTGEKVFLECVQDMDHENMFWYRQDPGLGLRLIYFSYDVKMKEKGDIPEGYSVSREKKERFSLILESASTNQTSMYLCASSRLNTEAFFGQGTRLTVV.

The chain uses TRBV27 and TRBJ2-5; D is ambiguous. Trimming removed 1 base from V and 0 bases from J, with 6 bases in between. Germline assignment: CDR1 MNHEY and CDR2 SMNVEV (reference sequence). The CDR3 contains 14 residues. The CDR3 region is CASSLYPDQETQYF. In DNA form, the CDR3 reads TGTGCCAGCAGTTTATACCCGGACCAAGAGACCCAGTACTTC.

This clone occurred once. The CDR3, as DNA: TGCGCCAGCAGCCAAGCCTGGACTAGCGGGGGGGAGGATGAGCAGTTCTTC. This gives the protein CASSQAWTSGGEDEQFF. This sequence joins TRBV4-1 and TRBJ2-1, with 15 bases matching TRBD2. With 1 base clipped from V and 8 bases from J, the junction kept 6 bases outside the gene matches. CDR3 length: 17 residues. Germline values: CDR1 MGHRA, CDR2 YSYEKL.

This sequence joins TRBV5-1 and TRBJ1-4; 9 nucleotides align to TRBD1. With 2 bases clipped from V and 6 bases from J, the junction kept 5 bases outside the gene matches. Germline CDR1 reads SGHRS; CDR2 reads YFSETQ. The length of the CDR3 is 15 residues. Here the CDR3 DNA reads TGCGCCAGCAGCTTATCCGGGACAGGGTATGAAAAACTGTTTTTT. Translating gives CASSLSGTGYEKLFF.

The chain carries TRBV4-1 and TRBJ2-3; maybe TRBD1 (6 bases). The CDR3 spans 16 residues. Germline lookup yields CDR1 MGHRA and CDR2 YSYEKL. Trimming cost V 2 bases and J 3 bases, with 15 bases left between them. CDR3 region: CASSQLPGTPTDTQYF. The CDR3 nucleotides read TGCGCCAGCAGCCAATTGCCCGGGACACCGACAGATACGCAGTATTTT.

The CDR3 region is CASSLTSGNTGELFF. In DNA form, the CDR3 reads TGTGCCAGCAGCTTGACTAGCGGGAACACCGGGGAGCTGTTTTTT. J is TRBJ2-2 and V is TRBV5-4, with 8 bases fitting TRBD2. Germline V lookup: CDR1 SGHNT, CDR2 YYREEE (reference sequence). The CDR3 length is 15 residues. Unmatched junction bases numbered 0, after V lost 1 base and J lost 1 base.

This clone was found once. The rearrangement uses TRBV6-1 and TRBJ1-1, with a weak D call TRBD1 (5 bases). The CDR3 has 15 amino acids. Per germline, CDR1 MNHNS and CDR2 SASEGT. V was pared by 2 bases and J by 7 bases, with 17 bases between. CDR3 sequence reads: CASSEFLWGDDEAFF. The CDR3 DNA sequence: TGTGCCAGCAGTGAATTTTTATGGGGGGATGATGAAGCTTTCTTT.

This clone came up once. J is TRBJ2-7 and V is TRBV4-1, with D hard to call. CDR1 MGHRA and CDR2 YSYEKL come from the germline V gene. CDR3 length equals 13 residues. Trimming cost V 4 bases and J 2 bases, with 9 bases left between them. CDR3 nucleotides: TGCGCCAGCAGCCCGTATCTAGCCTACGAGCAGTACTTC. Protein sequence: CASSPYLAYEQYF.

This chain uses TRBV25-1 with TRBJ2-4, with 10 bases lining up with TRBD1. This CDR3 contains 16 residues. Germline CDR1 reads MGHDK; CDR2 reads SYGVNS. V gave up 4 bases and J gave up 9 bases; unmatched junction bases: 12. CDR3 region: CASSGSPGTGESIQYF. CDR3 bases: TGTGCCAGCAGTGGCTCGCCCGGGACAGGGGAGTCCATTCAGTACTTC.

The chain couples TRBV7-9 to TRBJ1-4; 9 bases line up with TRBD1. Per the germline V gene, CDR1 is SEHNR and CDR2 is FQNEAQ (reference sequence). V shed 6 bases and J 5 bases; nucleotides not matched to a gene: 4. CDR3 size: 14 residues. The CDR3 here is CASRSDRGNEKLFF. The CDR3 nucleotides are TGTGCCAGCAGATCGGACAGGGGCAATGAAAAACTGTTTTTT.

The table lists this clone with a count of one. The CDR3 DNA reads as TGTGCCAGCACCTCTTTGGGAGTAGAAACCCAGTACTTC. Translated: CASTSLGVETQYF. The V gene is TRBV27, the J gene TRBJ2-5; maybe TRBD2 (5 bases). Germline-derived CDR1 and CDR2 are MNHEY and SMNVEV (reference sequence). Trimming removed 7 bases from V and 8 bases from J, with 17 bases in between. This CDR3 is 13 amino acids long.

The chain joins TRBV5-6 to TRBJ1-4, with TRBD1 matching 9 bases. J was trimmed by 0 bases and V by 4 bases; bases with no gene match: 13. Germline lookup yields CDR1 SGHDT and CDR2 YYEEEE. The CDR3 runs to 19 residues. The CDR3: CASSQLRDRDLTTNEKLFF. In DNA form, the CDR3 reads TGTGCCAGCAGCCAACTCCGGGACAGGGACCTTACAACTAATGAAAAACTGTTTTTT.